This T cell receptor (beta chain) was sequenced during a study of blood T cells in healthy people across ages. V shed 11 bases and J shed 5 bases, with 13 bases lying between them. This CDR3 is 12 amino acids long. Germline CDR1 and CDR2: SGHVT and SQSDAQ. Each sample gave at least 7 million isolated PBMCs. There are a few counts of this clonotype. Its specificity is not known. Study results and limitations: Per-million-T-cell TCR beta diversity fell roughly linearly with age.

PCR was performed a second time for about 7 to 12 cycles using a sample-barcoded 5' primer and a J-beta primer mix. A template-switch adaptor that had 12 random nucleotides put a tag on each cDNA molecule. Paired-end reads containing CDR3 totaled no fewer than 3 million for each sample. TCRdb ran MiXCR on the 5' RACE reads and lists one entry per CDR3 protein. The table records roughly 900,000 distinct CDR3 sequences, 45% to 50% of them present only once. What was sequenced was blood. This TCR was recovered from a man younger than 40 in good health. The chain couples TRBV7-4 to TRBJ2-1; D remains unclear. The CDR3 here is CAGDDTDNEQFF. CDR3 nucleotides: TGTGCCGGAGACGACACTGACAATGAGCAGTTCTTC.